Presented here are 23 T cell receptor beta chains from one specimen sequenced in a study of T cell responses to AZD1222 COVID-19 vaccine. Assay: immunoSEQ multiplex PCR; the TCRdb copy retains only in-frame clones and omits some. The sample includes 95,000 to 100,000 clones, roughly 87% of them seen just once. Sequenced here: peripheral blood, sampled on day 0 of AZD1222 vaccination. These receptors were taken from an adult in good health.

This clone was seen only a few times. In DNA, the CDR3 is TGTGCCAGCAGCTTAGTCGCTGGGTCCGATGAGCAGTTCTTC. Its translation: CASSLVAGSDEQFF. The chain recombines TRBV11-3 with TRBJ2-1; D not resolved. The CDR3 spans 14 residues. From germline, CDR1 is SGHNT and CDR2 YENEEA. V dropped 1 base and J dropped 8 bases, with 12 bases sitting between them.

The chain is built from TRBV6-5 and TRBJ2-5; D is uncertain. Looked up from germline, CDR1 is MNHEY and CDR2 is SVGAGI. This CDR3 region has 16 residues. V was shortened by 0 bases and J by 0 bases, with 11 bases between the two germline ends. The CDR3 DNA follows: TGTGCCAGCAGTTACTCACTCCCCCCGAACCAAGAGACCCAGTACTTC. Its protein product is CASSYSLPPNQETQYF.

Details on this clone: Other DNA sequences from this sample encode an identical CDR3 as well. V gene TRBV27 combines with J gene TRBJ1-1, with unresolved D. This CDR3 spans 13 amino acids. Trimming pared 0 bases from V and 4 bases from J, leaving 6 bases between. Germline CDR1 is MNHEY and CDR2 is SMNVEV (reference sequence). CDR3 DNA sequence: TGTGCCAGCAGTTTATCGGGTTTCACTGAAGCTTTCTTT. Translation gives CASSLSGFTEAFF.

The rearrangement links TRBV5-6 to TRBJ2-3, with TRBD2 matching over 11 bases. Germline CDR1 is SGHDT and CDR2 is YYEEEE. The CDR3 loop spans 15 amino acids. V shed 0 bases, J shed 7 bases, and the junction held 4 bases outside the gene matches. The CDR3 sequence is CASSLVAGGLNTQYF. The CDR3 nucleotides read TGTGCCAGCAGCTTGGTAGCGGGAGGGCTGAATACGCAGTATTTT.

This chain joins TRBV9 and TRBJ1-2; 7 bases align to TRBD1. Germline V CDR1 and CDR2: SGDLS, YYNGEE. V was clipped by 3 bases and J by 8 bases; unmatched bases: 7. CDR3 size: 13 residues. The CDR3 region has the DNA TGTGCCAGCAGCGACAGGGGAAGGTACGGCTACACCTTC. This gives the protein CASSDRGRYGYTF.

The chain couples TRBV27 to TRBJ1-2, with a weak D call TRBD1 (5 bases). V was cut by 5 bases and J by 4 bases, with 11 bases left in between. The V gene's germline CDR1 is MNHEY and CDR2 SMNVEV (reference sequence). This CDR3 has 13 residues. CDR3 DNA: TGTGCCAGCAGTACCCCCGACAGCTATGGCTACACCTTC. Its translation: CASSTPDSYGYTF.

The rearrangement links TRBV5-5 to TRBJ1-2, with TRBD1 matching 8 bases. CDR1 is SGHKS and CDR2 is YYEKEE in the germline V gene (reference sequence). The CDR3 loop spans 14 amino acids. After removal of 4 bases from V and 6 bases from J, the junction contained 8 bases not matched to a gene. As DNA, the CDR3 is TGTGCCAGCAGCGACTGGACAGGGCGTCATGGCTACACCTTC. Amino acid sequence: CASSDWTGRHGYTF.

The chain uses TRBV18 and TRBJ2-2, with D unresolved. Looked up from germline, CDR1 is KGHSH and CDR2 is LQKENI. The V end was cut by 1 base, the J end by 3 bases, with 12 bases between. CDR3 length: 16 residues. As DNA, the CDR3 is TGTGCCAGCTCACCACTGGGCAATCCGGACACCGGGGAGCTGTTTTTT. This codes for CASSPLGNPDTGELFF.

CDR3 amino acids: CASSYPGVYEQYF. As DNA, the CDR3 is TGTGCCAGCAGCTACCCAGGGGTATACGAGCAGTACTTC. The chain recombines TRBV3-1 (or the pseudogene TRBV3-2) with TRBJ2-7, with D tentatively TRBD1 (6 bases). Trimming shortened V by 5 bases and J by 4 bases, and 12 bases separated the two germline ends. This CDR3 comprises 13 residues. Germline assignment: CDR1 LGHDT and CDR2 YNNKEL (reference sequence).

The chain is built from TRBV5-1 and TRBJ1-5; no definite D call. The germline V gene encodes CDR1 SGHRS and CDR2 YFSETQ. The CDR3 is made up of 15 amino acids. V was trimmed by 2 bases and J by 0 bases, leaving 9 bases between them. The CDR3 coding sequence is TGCGCCAGCAGCTTTCTTCCGGATAGCAATCAGCCCCAGCATTTT. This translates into CASSFLPDSNQPQHF.

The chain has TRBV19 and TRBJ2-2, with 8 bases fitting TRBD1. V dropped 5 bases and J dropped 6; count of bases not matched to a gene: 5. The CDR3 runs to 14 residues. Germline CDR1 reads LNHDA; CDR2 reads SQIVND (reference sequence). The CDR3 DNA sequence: TGTGCCAGTAGTTTCGGACAGGGTTCCGGGGAGCTGTTTTTT. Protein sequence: CASSFGQGSGELFF.

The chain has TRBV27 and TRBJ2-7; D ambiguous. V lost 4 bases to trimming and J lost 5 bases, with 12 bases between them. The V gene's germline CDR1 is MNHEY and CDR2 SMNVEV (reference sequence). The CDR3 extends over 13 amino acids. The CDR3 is CASSSSARHEQYF. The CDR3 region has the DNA TGTGCCAGCAGTTCCTCTGCTCGCCACGAGCAGTACTTC.

The CDR3 region is CASSRDRNYGYTF. CDR3 DNA: TGTGCCAGCAGCCGCGACAGGAACTATGGCTACACCTTC. The chain uses TRBV12-3 or TRBV12-4 and TRBJ1-2, with D possibly being TRBD1 (6 bases). The germline V and J ends were trimmed by 6 bases and 2 bases, with 10 bases remaining between them. CDR3 length: 13 residues.

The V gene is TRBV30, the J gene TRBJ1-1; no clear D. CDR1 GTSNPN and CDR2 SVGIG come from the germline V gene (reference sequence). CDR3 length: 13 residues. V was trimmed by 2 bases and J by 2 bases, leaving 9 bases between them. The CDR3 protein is CAWSFQSNTEAFF. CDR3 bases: TGTGCCTGGAGTTTTCAGAGCAACACTGAAGCTTTCTTT. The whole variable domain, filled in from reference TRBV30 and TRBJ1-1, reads SQTIHQWPATLVQPVGSPLSLECTVEGTSNPNLYWYRQAAGRGLQLLFYSVGIGQISSEVPQNLSASRPQDRQFILSSKKLLLSDSGFYLCAWSFQSNTEAFFGQGTRLTVV.

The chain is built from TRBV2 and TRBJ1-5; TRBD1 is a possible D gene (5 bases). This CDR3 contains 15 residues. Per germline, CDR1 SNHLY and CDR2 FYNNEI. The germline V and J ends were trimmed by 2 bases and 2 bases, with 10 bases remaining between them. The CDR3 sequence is CASSETQGRNQPQHF. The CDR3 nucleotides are TGTGCCAGCAGTGAAACCCAGGGACGCAATCAGCCCCAGCATTTT.

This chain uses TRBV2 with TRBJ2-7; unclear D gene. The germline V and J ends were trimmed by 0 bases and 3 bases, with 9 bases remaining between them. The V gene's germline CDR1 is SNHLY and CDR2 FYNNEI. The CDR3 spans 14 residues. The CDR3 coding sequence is TGTGCCAGCAGTGAAGCGCCCTTGGGCTACGAGCAGTACTTC. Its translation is CASSEAPLGYEQYF.

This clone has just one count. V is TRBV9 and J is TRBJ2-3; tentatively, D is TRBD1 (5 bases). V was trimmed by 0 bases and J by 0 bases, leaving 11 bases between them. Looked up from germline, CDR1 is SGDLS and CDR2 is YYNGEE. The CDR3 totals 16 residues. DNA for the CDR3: TGTGCCAGCAGCGTAGTAGGGGAAGGTAGCACAGATACGCAGTATTTT. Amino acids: CASSVVGEGSTDTQYF.

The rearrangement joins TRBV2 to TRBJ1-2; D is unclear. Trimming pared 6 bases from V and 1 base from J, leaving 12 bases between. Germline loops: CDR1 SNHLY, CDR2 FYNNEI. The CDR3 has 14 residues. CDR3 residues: CASRTPRDNYGYTF. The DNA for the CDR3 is TGTGCCAGCAGGACGCCTAGGGATAACTATGGCTACACCTTC.

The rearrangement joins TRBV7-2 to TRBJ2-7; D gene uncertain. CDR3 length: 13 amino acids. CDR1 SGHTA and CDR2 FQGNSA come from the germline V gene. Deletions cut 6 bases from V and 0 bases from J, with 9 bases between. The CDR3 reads CASRAKSSYEQYF. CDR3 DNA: TGTGCCAGCAGGGCCAAGAGCTCCTACGAGCAGTACTTC. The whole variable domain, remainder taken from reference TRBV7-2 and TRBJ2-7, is GAGVSQSPSNKVTEKGKDVELRCDPISGHTALYWYRQSLGQGLEFLIYFQGNSAPDKSGLPSDRFSAERTGGSVSTLTIQRTQQEDSAVYLCASRAKSSYEQYFGPGTRLTVT.

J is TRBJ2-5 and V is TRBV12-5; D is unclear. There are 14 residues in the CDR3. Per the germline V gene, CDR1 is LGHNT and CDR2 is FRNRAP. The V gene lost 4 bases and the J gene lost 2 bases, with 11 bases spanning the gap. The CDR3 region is CASGSPGYQETQYF. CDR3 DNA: TGTGCTAGTGGTTCGCCGGGTTATCAAGAGACCCAGTACTTC.

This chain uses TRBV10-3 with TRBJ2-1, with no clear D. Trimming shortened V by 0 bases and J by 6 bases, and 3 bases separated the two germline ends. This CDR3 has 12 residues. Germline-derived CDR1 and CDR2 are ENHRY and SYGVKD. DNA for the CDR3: TGTGCCATCAGTGAGTCGGTCAATGAGCAGTTCTTC. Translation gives CAISESVNEQFF.

The CDR3 region is CASSRQGSDRSAYTF. For the CDR3, the DNA is TGTGCCAGCAGTCGCCAGGGGTCGGACCGGTCGGCCTACACCTTC. This chain connects TRBV6-6 to TRBJ1-2; weak D call: TRBD1 (6 bases). CDR1 MNHNY and CDR2 SVGAGI come from the germline V gene (reference sequence). The CDR3 covers 15 residues. Trimming shortened V by 5 bases and J by 10 bases, and 23 bases separated the two germline ends.

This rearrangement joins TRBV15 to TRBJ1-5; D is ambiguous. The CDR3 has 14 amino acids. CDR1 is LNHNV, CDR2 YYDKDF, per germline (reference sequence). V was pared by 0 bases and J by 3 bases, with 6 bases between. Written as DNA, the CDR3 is TGTGCCACCAGCAGAGATAGGTACAATCAGCCCCAGCATTTT. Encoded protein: CATSRDRYNQPQHF.